The 8 T cell receptor beta chains below all came from one sample that was sequenced in a study of blood T cell repertoires in COVID-19. Method: immunoSEQ multiplex PCR; TCRdb's copy keeps in-frame clones and lacks some. Of about 59,000 clones listed, about 70% are singletons. The sequencing input was peripheral blood. The receptors shown here come from a woman aged 70 to 79 with acute or convalescent COVID-19.

The CDR3 nucleotides read TGTGCCAGCAGCTCCCGGGTCGGGGGAGGCTCCTACAATGAGCAGTTCTTC. Its translation is CASSSRVGGGSYNEQFF. The chain combines TRBV3-1 (or the pseudogene TRBV3-2) with TRBJ2-1, with D perhaps TRBD2 (6 bases). CDR3 length: 17 amino acids. Germline V gives CDR1 LGHDT, CDR2 YNNKEL (reference sequence). V shed 5 bases and J shed 0 bases, with 17 bases lying between them.

The rearrangement links TRBV19 to TRBJ1-4; 9 bases map to TRBD1. The CDR3 consists of 15 residues. Trimming took 6 bases from V and 7 from J; bases not matched to a gene: 9. Germline assignment: CDR1 LNHDA and CDR2 SQIVND (reference sequence). CDR3 residues: CASRGLGQGGEKLFF. The CDR3 coding sequence is TGTGCCAGTAGAGGACTGGGACAGGGAGGTGAAAAACTGTTTTTT.

The chain couples TRBV5-4 to TRBJ2-2, with D possibly matching TRBD2 (6 bases). The CDR3 has 16 residues. Between the trimmed V and J ends, which lost 1 base and 4 bases, there was a span of 14 bases. Germline V CDR1 and CDR2: SGHNT, YYREEE (reference sequence). The CDR3 sequence: CASSLIGGLGTGELFF. The CDR3, as DNA: TGTGCCAGCAGCTTGATCGGGGGTCTCGGCACCGGGGAGCTGTTTTTT.

The J gene is TRBJ1-2, the V gene TRBV30; D not resolved. CDR1 is GTSNPN, CDR2 SVGIG, per germline (reference sequence). Trimming shortened V by 8 bases and J by 4 bases, and 20 bases separated the two germline ends. The CDR3 totals 14 residues. The DNA for the CDR3 is TGTGCCGTTAACGTCTGGGCAGATGGCTATGGCTACACCTTC. Translation: CAVNVWADGYGYTF.

Regarding this clone: The junction departs from germline at one end; a sequencing error may be responsible. DNA for the CDR3: TGTGCCAGCAGGGAGGGCTTCTCTGGAAACACCATGTATTTT. Translated, it gives CASREGFSGNTMYF. The rearrangement uses TRBV6-5 and TRBJ1-3; D gene unclear. This CDR3 is built from 14 residues. CDR1 and CDR2 (germline): MNHEY, SVGAGI.

The V gene is TRBV5-6, the J gene TRBJ2-1; D gene ambiguous. Germline CDR1 and CDR2: SGHDT and YYEEEE. V was cut by 0 bases and J by 6 bases, with 7 bases left in between. The CDR3 totals 13 residues. CDR3 bases: TGTGCCAGCAGCTTGGTTGACTTCAATGAGCAGTTCTTC. Translating gives CASSLVDFNEQFF.

The chain carries TRBV6-6 and TRBJ2-1, with TRBD1 matching over 7 bases. CDR1 and CDR2 from the germline V gene are MNHNY and SVGAGI (reference sequence). The V segment lost 8 bases and the J segment 4 bases; nucleotides outside the gene matches: 11. CDR3 size: 15 residues. The CDR3 loop reads CASGNRDSGYNEQFF. CDR3 DNA: TGTGCCAGCGGAAACCGGGACAGTGGGTACAATGAGCAGTTCTTC.

This chain joins TRBV10-3 and TRBJ1-2; D not resolved. This CDR3 comprises 14 residues. Per the germline V gene, CDR1 is ENHRY and CDR2 is SYGVKD. Between the trimmed V and J ends, which lost 6 bases and 1 base, there was a span of 12 bases. The CDR3 loop reads CAISEIGGNYGYTF. CDR3 nucleotides: TGTGCCATCAGCGAAATCGGAGGTAACTATGGCTACACCTTC.